These T cell receptor beta chains were read from a single sample in a study of T cell repertoires in aging, cancer and after chemotherapy. TCRdb independently ran MiXCR on the multiplex PCR reads; one entry per CDR3 protein. The sample yields some 2,600 distinct CDR3 sequences, roughly 50% seen once. The sample was blood. These receptors came from a human donor with a blood cancer. Each CDR3 is given with its conserved first and last residue. D genes are given only for firm matches. Clone size is not always given. Where it is, it says once, few, many or a class for expanded clones.

>TRBV19|NA|NA|TRBJ1-2
CASTRGLYGYTF
TGTGCCAGTACAAGGGGTCTTTATGGCTACACCTTC
>TRBV6-5|NA|NA|TRBJ2-7
CASSSTRSGEQYF
TGTGCCAGCAGCTCTACACGGAGTGGCGAGCAGTACTTC
>TRBV6-6|NA|few|TRBJ2-7
CASSYSFDRLAYEQYF
TGTGCCAGCAGTTACTCGTTCGACAGGTTAGCCTACGAGCAGTACTTC
>TRBV30|NA|few|TRBJ1-1
CAWTEGTEAFF
TGTGCCTGGACAGAGGGTACTGAAGCTTTCTTT
>TRBV6-1|TRBD1|NA|TRBJ2-7
CASTQRGQGAYEQYF
TGTGCCAGCACCCAGAGGGGACAGGGGGCTTACGAGCAGTACTTC
>TRBV18|NA|few|TRBJ2-6
CASSTKNRGRVLGANVLTF
TGTGCCAGCTCCACCAAGAACCGCGGCAGGGTACTGGGGGCCAACGTCCTGACTTTC
>TRBV7-6|TRBD1|NA|TRBJ1-2
CASSPGGGSGYTF
TGTGCCAGCAGCCCAGGGGGCGGTTCGGGCTACACCTTC
>TRBV6-5|NA|NA|TRBJ2-7
CASSYFGGYEQYF
TGTGCCAGCAGTTACTTTGGGGGCTACGAGCAGTACTTC
>TRBV30|TRBD1|few|TRBJ2-1
CAWSGQGIYNEQFF
TGTGCCTGGAGTGGACAGGGGATATACAATGAGCAGTTCTTC
>TRBV20-1|NA|NA|TRBJ2-7
CSAPGSDEQYF
TGCAGTGCTCCGGGGTCGGACGAGCAGTACTTC
>TRBV5-1|NA|NA|TRBJ1-5
CASSLRTNQPQHF
TGTGCCAGCAGTCTGCGGACTAATCAGCCCCAGCATTTT
>TRBV6-5|NA|NA|TRBJ2-2
CASRPRIINTGELFF
TGTGCCAGCAGACCGAGGATCATTAACACCGGGGAGCTGTTTTTT
>TRBV27|NA|NA|TRBJ2-7
CASSPSATNGPYEQYF
TGTGCCAGCAGTCCATCCGCTACCAACGGGCCCTACGAGCAGTACTTC
>TRBV4-2|NA|NA|TRBJ1-1
CASSPESSPRAFF
TGTGCCAGCAGCCCTGAAAGCTCACCGAGGGCTTTCTTT
>TRBV6-5|NA|NA|TRBJ2-2
CASSYSRKYTGELFF
TGTGCCAGCAGTTACTCGAGAAAGTACACCGGGGAGCTGTTTTTT
>TRBV19|NA|once|TRBJ1-1
CASSIWGSNTEAFF
TGTGCCAGTAGTATATGGGGGTCGAACACTGAAGCTTTCTTT
>TRBV19|NA|NA|TRBJ1-4
CACSRAGENEKLFF
TGTGCCTGTAGCAGGGCAGGGGAAAATGAAAAACTGTTTTTT
>TRBV18|TRBD1|NA|TRBJ2-7
CASSTDRGPTYEQYF
TGTGCCAGCTCAACGGACAGGGGGCCTACCTACGAGCAGTACTTC
>TRBV12-3/TRBV12-4|NA|NA|TRBJ1-5
CASGTTNQPQHF
TGTGCCAGCGGGACAACTAATCAGCCCCAGCATTTT
>TRBV27|NA|NA|TRBJ2-1
CASRRLPYNEQFF
TGTGCCAGCAGGAGGCTACCCTACAATGAGCAGTTCTTC
>TRBV19|NA|few|TRBJ2-2
CASRSSPGNTGELFF
TGTGCCAGCAGATCGTCCCCAGGGAACACCGGGGAGCTGTTTTTT
>TRBV29-1|NA|NA|TRBJ2-3
CSVEGRQGLNTQYF
TGCAGCGTTGAAGGGCGCCAGGGTTTGAATACGCAGTATTTT
>TRBV6-1|NA|few|TRBJ1-5
CASSPGGNQPQHF
TGTGCCAGCAGCCCCGGGGGGAATCAGCCCCAGCATTTT
>TRBV6-5|NA|few|TRBJ1-1
CASRPTGWNTEAFF
TGTGCCAGCAGGCCCACAGGCTGGAACACTGAAGCTTTCTTT
>TRBV20-1|NA|once|TRBJ1-1
CSALKSTEAFF
TGCAGTGCCCTCAAGTCCACTGAAGCTTTCTTT